Below are 21 T cell receptor beta chains sequenced from a single sample in a study of regulatory T cells in long-lasting Graves disease. The time point was: newly diagnosed GD, antithyroid drugs for less than 3 months. Researchers made the TCR library from RNA that was extracted from PBMCs. Arm-PCR of CDR3 regions and iRepertoire HTBI primers were the basis on which TCR beta libraries were built. Via MiXCR, TCRdb re-called the multiplex PCR reads, giving one row per CDR3 protein. The table has some 500,000 distinct CDR3 sequences, about 16% seen once; the top ten hold 25%. The sample also formed part of further work on T cells in Graves' hyperthyroidism and ophthalmopathy.

The specimen was peripheral blood mononuclear cells (PBMCs), collected at new diagnosis, from a patient treated with antithyroid drugs. The receptor set was obtained from a woman aged 35-65 years with Graves disease.

This clonotype was seen only a few times. The chain uses TRBV6-2 or TRBV6-3 and TRBJ2-3, with 7 bases fitting TRBD1. CDR1 is MNHEY and CDR2 is SVGEGT in the germline V gene. The V gene end was trimmed by 6 bases and the J gene end by 2 bases; junction bases not matched to a gene: 5. This CDR3 comprises 14 residues. The CDR3 sequence: CASRTGTATDTQYF. The CDR3 nucleotides are TGTGCCAGCAGAACCGGGACAGCCACAGATACGCAGTATTTT.

This clonotype was counted at least ten times. The chain uses TRBV6-1 and TRBJ2-7; 8 nucleotides align to TRBD1. Per the germline V gene, CDR1 is MNHNS and CDR2 is SASEGT. This CDR3 has 16 residues. The trim removed 4 bases at V and 1 base at J, leaving 9 bases unmatched. Here the CDR3 DNA reads TGTGCCAGCAGTGGGTACTCCGGGACAGGATCCTACGAGCAGTACTTC. It yields the protein CASSGYSGTGSYEQYF.

This clonotype showed up many times. The chain combines TRBV6-9 with TRBJ2-7; D is ambiguous. The CDR3 totals 13 residues. CDR1 and CDR2 (germline): MNHGY, SVAAGI. V dropped 4 bases and J dropped 3 bases, with 10 bases sitting between them. The CDR3 is CASSSRPGYEQYF. The CDR3 coding sequence is TGTGCCAGCAGTTCCCGGCCGGGCTACGAGCAGTACTTC.

This clonotype was seen ten or more times. The chain is built from TRBV7-2 and TRBJ1-5, with TRBD1 matching over 8 bases. The CDR3 is 17 residues long. Germline CDR1 is SGHTA and CDR2 is FQGNSA. Germline trimming cut 1 base from V and 3 bases from J; bases unmatched to any gene: 8. The CDR3: CASSLGWGDRLNQPQHF. CDR3 sequence (DNA): TGTGCCAGCAGCTTAGGGTGGGGGGACAGGCTCAATCAGCCCCAGCATTTT.

This clonotype was detected only a few times. This sequence joins TRBV10-2 and TRBJ2-1; TRBD2 aligns across 9 bases. The germline CDR1 and CDR2 sequences are WSHSY and SAAADI. The CDR3 is made up of 17 amino acids. Trimming cost V 4 bases and J 0 bases; bases outside gene matches: 7. CDR3 loop: CASSGQAGGSSYNEQFF. CDR3 DNA sequence: TGCGCCAGCAGTGGGCAAGCGGGGGGAAGCTCCTACAATGAGCAGTTCTTC.

This clonotype was counted a few times. The rearrangement joins TRBV10-3 to TRBJ1-2; D gene ambiguous. Germline V lookup: CDR1 ENHRY, CDR2 SYGVKD. The CDR3 length is 11 residues. The V and J ends lost 6 bases and 8 bases respectively, with 10 bases between them. CDR3 loop: CAIRGAEGYTF. The CDR3 DNA sequence: TGTGCCATCAGGGGCGCGGAGGGCTACACCTTC.

The gene calls are TRBV19 and TRBJ1-4, with D possibly TRBD1 on 5 matching bases. The CDR3 totals 13 residues. V was pared by 6 bases and J by 3 bases, with 8 bases between. CDR1 and CDR2 (germline): LNHDA, SQIVND (reference sequence). This CDR3 is CASSRTSNEKLFF. In DNA form, the CDR3 reads TGTGCCAGTAGCCGGACATCTAATGAAAAACTGTTTTTT.

V is TRBV19 and J is TRBJ2-3, with D perhaps assigned TRBD1 or TRBD2 (5 bases each). The V end lost 3 bases, the J end lost 0 bases, and 16 bases lay between the germline ends. Germline V gives CDR1 LNHDA, CDR2 SQIVND (reference sequence). This CDR3 is 17 amino acids long. The CDR3 reads CASSIPGRSMSTDTQYF. CDR3 sequence (DNA): TGTGCCAGTAGTATCCCGGGACGGTCCATGAGCACAGATACGCAGTATTTT.

This clonotype was detected many times. The genes are TRBV2 and TRBJ2-7; D call uncertain. Germline V gives CDR1 SNHLY, CDR2 FYNNEI. There are 12 residues in the CDR3. Between the trimmed V and J ends, which lost 6 bases and 0 bases, there was a span of 6 bases. Here the CDR3 DNA reads TGTGCCAGCAGGGGCGCCTCCTACGAGCAGTACTTC. Amino acid sequence: CASRGASYEQYF.

This clonotype was counted at least ten times. The J gene is TRBJ2-7, the V gene TRBV10-3; D unresolved. CDR1 is ENHRY, CDR2 SYGVKD, per germline. Between the trimmed V and J ends, which lost 0 bases and 2 bases, there was a span of 14 bases. This CDR3 is built from 16 residues. In nucleotides, the CDR3 is TGTGCCATCAGTGAGTCGGTCGTGGGGATCACCTACGAGCAGTACTTC. It translates to CAISESVVGITYEQYF.

In its sample, this clonotype was seen once. V gene TRBV27 combines with J gene TRBJ1-6, with 7 bases identical to TRBD1. The CDR3 consists of 12 residues. Germline trimming cut 8 bases from V and 10 bases from J; bases unmatched to any gene: 5. CDR1 MNHEY and CDR2 SMNVEV come from the germline V gene (reference sequence). Written as DNA, the CDR3 is TGTGCCAGCCGGACAGGAGCCTCACCCCTCCACTTT. Residues: CASRTGASPLHF.

This clonotype has just a few counts. CDR3 residues: CASTSGMSRSYNEQFF. CDR3 coding DNA: TGCGCCAGCACCTCCGGTATGTCCCGTTCCTACAATGAGCAGTTCTTC. V is TRBV5-1 and J is TRBJ2-1; D is uncertain. Germline V gene sequence: CDR1 SGHRS, CDR2 YFSETQ. The V gene lost 6 bases and the J gene lost 1 base, with 17 bases spanning the gap. The CDR3 loop spans 16 amino acids.

This clonotype appeared a few times. The chain couples TRBV5-1 to TRBJ2-1; a possible D gene is TRBD1 (6 bases). The CDR3 is 16 amino acids. With 4 bases removed from V and 3 bases from J, the gap between germline ends came to 17 bases. The germline CDR1 and CDR2 sequences are SGHRS and YFSETQ. The CDR3 DNA reads as TGCGCCAGCAGCGTCCCCTCCGGGACATACTACAATGAGCAGTTCTTC. It codes for CASSVPSGTYYNEQFF.

CDR3 DNA: TGTGCCAGCAGCTTTTGGGAGAATGAAAAACTGTTTTTT. Protein sequence: CASSFWENEKLFF. V gene TRBV7-9 combines with J gene TRBJ1-4; unclear D gene. The CDR3 is 13 amino acids. Germline V gene sequence: CDR1 SEHNR, CDR2 FQNEAQ (reference sequence). With 3 bases removed from V and 5 bases from J, the gap between germline ends came to 7 bases.

This clonotype was picked up a small number of times. The CDR3: CASSLPGFEAFF. As DNA, the CDR3 is TGTGCCAGCAGTTTACCGGGTTTTGAAGCTTTCTTT. V usage is TRBV28 and J usage is TRBJ1-1; D is uncertain. This CDR3 spans 12 amino acids. Per the germline V gene, CDR1 is MDHEN and CDR2 is SYDVKM. Trimming removed 2 bases at V and 7 bases at J, with 8 bases between. The full variable domain, rest sourced from reference TRBV28 and TRBJ1-1, is DVKVTQSSRYLVKRTGEKVFLECVQDMDHENMFWYRQDPGLGLRLIYFSYDVKMKEKGDIPEGYSVSREKKERFSLILESASTNQTSMYLCASSLPGFEAFFGQGTRLTVV.

In this sample, this clonotype turned up a few times. The chain carries TRBV11-2 and TRBJ1-1; 7 bases agree with TRBD1. J gave up 4 bases and V 5 bases, and 10 bases lay outside the gene matches. Per germline, CDR1 SGHAT and CDR2 FQNNGV. The CDR3 is 15 amino acids. CDR3 bases: TGTGCCAGCAGCACAGCACAGGGGCGGGCCACTGAAGCTTTCTTT. Translated, it gives CASSTAQGRATEAFF.

This clonotype has only a few counts. V and J are TRBV28 and TRBJ1-4, with D unclear. Germline CDR1 reads MDHEN; CDR2 reads SYDVKM. The length of the CDR3 is 17 residues. V lost 6 bases to trimming and J lost 0 bases, with 17 bases between them. The CDR3 DNA sequence: TGTGCCAGCAGCCGCCCCTCCGGAGTTGCAACTAATGAAAAACTGTTTTTT. This codes for CASSRPSGVATNEKLFF.

This clonotype occurred once. The rearrangement uses TRBV6-1 and TRBJ1-1, with 12 positions matching TRBD1. The germline V gene encodes CDR1 MNHNS and CDR2 SASEGT. V was clipped by 6 bases and J by 8 bases; unmatched bases: 13. The CDR3 length is 16 residues. CDR3 nucleotides: TGTGCCAGCAGCCCTTCTGCCGGGACAGGGGGCACCGAAGCTTTCTTT. This codes for CASSPSAGTGGTEAFF.

Worth noting for this clonotype: One end of the junction varies from germline; a read error may be responsible. This chain uses TRBV5-1 with TRBJ1-4; D possibly corresponds to TRBD1 (5 bases). The CDR3 has 14 amino acids. Germline V gene data show CDR1 as SGHRS and CDR2 as YFSETQ. Here the CDR3 reads CASSIRGANKKLFF. In DNA form, the CDR3 reads TGCGCCAGCAGCATTAGGGGAGCTAATAAAAAACTGTTTTTT.

This clonotype was recorded only once. The chain links TRBV24-1 to TRBJ1-2; TRBD1 might be the D (5 bases). V shed 3 bases and J shed 0 bases, with 13 bases lying between them. The CDR3 contains 16 residues. Germline CDR1 KGHDR, CDR2 SFDVKD. The CDR3, as DNA: TGTGCCACCAGTGATACCGACAGCCAGCCTAACTATGGCTACACCTTC. It encodes CATSDTDSQPNYGYTF.

The chain joins TRBV9 to TRBJ2-2, with D possibly being TRBD2 (5 bases). The CDR3 is made up of 14 amino acids. Germline loops: CDR1 SGDLS, CDR2 YYNGEE. V lost 0 bases and J lost 4, with 7 bases in between. CDR3 sequence: CASSVGGFTGELFF. The DNA of the CDR3 is TGTGCCAGCAGCGTAGGAGGGTTCACCGGGGAGCTGTTTTTT.